The 19 T cell receptor beta chains reported below all come from one sample, sequenced in a study of cytomegalovirus exposure and HLA in healthy donors. Vbeta (60) and Jbeta (13) primers were used in the PCR. Produced via immunoSEQ multiplex PCR; TCRdb's table is partial and in-frame only. Recorded for this sample: tens of thousands of clones. Sequences were obtained from PBMCs. The receptor source for this set is a woman between 50 and 59 years old in good health and CMV-seropositive.

V and J are TRBV7-3 and TRBJ1-1; D remains ambiguous. The CDR3 totals 13 residues. The germline V gene encodes CDR1 SGHTA and CDR2 FQGTGA. V lost 2 bases and J 5 bases, leaving 9 bases between the germline ends. The CDR3 spells CASSLGSGTEAFF. CDR3 sequence (DNA): TGTGCCAGCAGCTTAGGGTCCGGGACTGAAGCTTTCTTT.

The chain has TRBV27 and TRBJ2-3; 8 nucleotides align to TRBD1. J was trimmed by 5 bases and V by 2 bases; bases with no gene match: 12. Germline CDR1 and CDR2: MNHEY and SMNVEV (reference sequence). This CDR3 comprises 17 residues. The CDR3 protein is CASSLRGRGRGGDTQYF. CDR3 coding DNA: TGTGCCAGCAGTTTACGTGGCAGGGGGCGCGGAGGAGATACGCAGTATTTT.

The chain recombines TRBV18 with TRBJ2-7, with D possibly matching TRBD1 (6 bases). CDR3 length equals 15 residues. Germline assignment: CDR1 KGHSH and CDR2 LQKENI. V was pared by 3 bases and J by 3 bases, with 15 bases between. This chain's CDR3 is CASSPYRAQHYEQYF. The CDR3 DNA sequence: TGTGCCAGCTCACCTTACAGGGCACAACACTACGAGCAGTACTTC. Looking up the rest from reference TRBV18 and TRBJ2-7 gives the full variable domain: NAGVMQNPRHLVRRRGQEARLRCSPMKGHSHVYWYRQLPEEGLKFMVYLQKENIIDESGMPKERFSAEFPKEGPSILRIQQVVRGDSAAYFCASSPYRAQHYEQYFGPGTRLTVT.

The genes are TRBV6-1 and TRBJ1-2, with D tentatively TRBD1 (6 bases). The V end was cut by 1 base, the J end by 6 bases, with 9 bases between. The CDR3 covers 13 residues. Germline V gene lookup returns CDR1 MNHNS and CDR2 SASEGT. The CDR3 here is CASSEGQGNGYTF. CDR3 nucleotides: TGTGCCAGCAGTGAAGGGCAGGGGAATGGCTACACCTTC.

V gene TRBV7-3 combines with J gene TRBJ1-2; 9 bases are shared with TRBD1. CDR3 length: 13 residues. The germline gives CDR1 SGHTA, CDR2 FQGTGA. V gave up 5 bases and J gave up 6 bases; unmatched junction bases: 4. The CDR3 here is CASSDRQGDGYTF. CDR3 nucleotides: TGTGCCAGCAGCGACCGACAGGGGGATGGCTACACCTTC.

The chain couples TRBV9 to TRBJ2-1; 11 bases align to TRBD2. From germline, CDR1 is SGDLS and CDR2 YYNGEE. This CDR3 is 14 amino acids long. With 10 bases clipped from V and 3 bases from J, the junction kept 6 bases outside the gene matches. CDR3: CASGGTSGYNEQFF. The CDR3 region has the DNA TGTGCCTCCGGCGGGACTAGCGGCTACAATGAGCAGTTCTTC.

This sequence joins TRBV5-1 and TRBJ1-5, with a possible D match to TRBD1 (6 bases). Germline CDR1 SGHRS, CDR2 YFSETQ. Between the trimmed V and J ends, which lost 0 bases and 7 bases, there was a span of 14 bases. The CDR3 has 15 residues. The CDR3 DNA reads TGCGCCAGCAGCTTGGATCCAGGGGCTGAACAGCCCCAGCATTTT. This translates into CASSLDPGAEQPQHF. Based on the CDR3 plus reference TRBV5-1 and TRBJ1-5, the full variable domain is KAGVTQTPRYLIKTRGQQVTLSCSPISGHRSVSWYQQTPGQGLQFLFEYFSETQRNKGNFPGRFSGRQFSNSRSEMNVSTLELGDSALYLCASSLDPGAEQPQHFGDGTRLSIL.

The rearrangement joins TRBV6-5 to TRBJ2-5; D is uncertain. This CDR3 has 14 amino acids. Germline CDR1 and CDR2: MNHEY and SVGAGI. Trimming stripped 6 bases from V and 0 bases from J, with 11 bases between. The CDR3: CASSRRSNQETQYF. CDR3 bases: TGTGCCAGCAGCCGCAGATCGAACCAAGAGACCCAGTACTTC.

CDR3 in amino acids: CASSYGLAGPVAQYF. DNA of the CDR3: TGTGCCAGCAGCTACGGACTAGCGGGGCCCGTGGCCCAGTACTTC. This sequence joins TRBV11-2 and TRBJ2-5, with 12 nucleotides matching TRBD2. CDR3 length: 15 amino acids. The junction had 9 bases not matched to a gene; V was cut back by 4 bases and J by 9 bases. Germline V CDR1 and CDR2: SGHAT, FQNNGV. Variable domain in full (rest from reference TRBV11-2 and TRBJ2-5): EAGVAQSPRYKIIEKRQSVAFWCNPISGHATLYWYQQILGQGPKLLIQFQNNGVVDDSQLPKDRFSAERLKGVDSTLKIQPAKLEDSAVYLCASSYGLAGPVAQYFGPGTRLLVL.

The chain has TRBV5-1 and TRBJ1-1; perhaps TRBD1 as D (5 bases). The CDR3 spans 15 residues. CDR1 and CDR2 from the germline V gene are SGHRS and YFSETQ. Trimming shortened V by 4 bases and J by 3 bases, and 16 bases separated the two germline ends. In DNA form, the CDR3 reads TGCGCCAGCAGCCCCGGTCAGGGTCCGTACACTGAAGCTTTCTTT. Its protein product is CASSPGQGPYTEAFF.

The chain has TRBV28 and TRBJ2-7, with D possibly being TRBD2 (6 bases). V lost 3 bases and J 2 bases, leaving 8 bases between the germline ends. The CDR3 extends over 13 amino acids. Per the germline V gene, CDR1 is MDHEN and CDR2 is SYDVKM. CDR3 nucleotides: TGTGCCAGCAGTTTGCTAGCGCCCTACGAGCAGTACTTC. Encoded protein: CASSLLAPYEQYF.

The genes are TRBV28 and TRBJ2-7, with 8 positions matching TRBD1. This CDR3 comprises 16 residues. After removal of 3 bases from V and 3 bases from J, the junction contained 10 bases not matched to a gene. The V gene's germline CDR1 is MDHEN and CDR2 SYDVKM. CDR3: CASSLSRGPLNYEQYF. CDR3 nucleotide sequence: TGTGCCAGCAGTTTGTCCAGGGGGCCATTAAACTACGAGCAGTACTTC.

This chain connects TRBV27 to TRBJ1-5, with 7 bases lining up with TRBD1. CDR3 length equals 14 residues. The ends lost 6 bases at V and 0 bases at J; junction bases unmatched: 2. CDR1 MNHEY and CDR2 SMNVEV come from the germline V gene (reference sequence). The CDR3 sequence is CASRTGASNQPQHF. The CDR3 DNA reads TGTGCCAGCAGAACAGGGGCTAGCAATCAGCCCCAGCATTTT.

V gene TRBV19 combines with J gene TRBJ2-3; D gene ambiguous. V was pared by 5 bases and J by 3 bases, with 6 bases between. In germline, CDR1 is LNHDA, CDR2 SQIVND (reference sequence). The CDR3 length is 12 residues. This CDR3 is CASSERTDTQYF. DNA for the CDR3: TGTGCCAGTAGTGAGAGGACAGATACGCAGTATTTT.

V is TRBV9 and J is TRBJ2-7, with 12 bases identical to TRBD2. CDR3 length equals 16 residues. Trimming took 4 bases from V and 1 from J; bases not matched to a gene: 6. Germline V gene lookup returns CDR1 SGDLS and CDR2 YYNGEE. CDR3 protein: CASSLPLAGGSYEQYF. CDR3 DNA: TGTGCCAGCAGCCTCCCACTAGCGGGGGGTTCCTACGAGCAGTACTTC. The variable domain in full, completed from reference TRBV9 and TRBJ2-7, reads DSGVTQTPKHLITATGQRVTLRCSPRSGDLSVYWYQQSLDQGLQFLIQYYNGEERAKGNILERFSAQQFPDLHSELNLSSLELGDSALYFCASSLPLAGGSYEQYFGPGTRLTVT.

The rearrangement joins TRBV28 to TRBJ2-7; D is ambiguous. CDR3 size: 14 residues. CDR1 MDHEN and CDR2 SYDVKM come from the germline V gene. Trimming stripped 6 bases from V and 2 bases from J, with 14 bases between. The CDR3 DNA is TGTGCCAGCAGCCGCGCCAATGTCGCCTACGAGCAGTACTTC. It translates to CASSRANVAYEQYF.

V usage is TRBV11-2 and J usage is TRBJ1-1, with D perhaps matching TRBD1 (6 bases). CDR3 length: 13 residues. Germline CDR1 and CDR2: SGHAT and FQNNGV. Trimming removed 1 base from V and 5 bases from J, with 8 bases in between. In DNA form, the CDR3 reads TGTGCCAGCAGCTTAGTCAGGGGAACTGAAGCTTTCTTT. It specifies CASSLVRGTEAFF.

The rearrangement joins TRBV15 to TRBJ2-5, with TRBD2 matching 8 bases. The germline CDR1 and CDR2 sequences are LNHNV and YYDKDF (reference sequence). The ends lost 0 bases at V and 3 bases at J; junction bases unmatched: 3. The CDR3 is made up of 15 amino acids. The CDR3 nucleotides are TGTGCCACCAGCAGAGAGGGGCGGGGGGAAGAGACCCAGTACTTC. This sequence encodes CATSREGRGEETQYF.

The V and J genes are TRBV4-2 and TRBJ2-3; 8 positions match TRBD2. Germline V lookup: CDR1 LGHNA, CDR2 YNFKEQ. The CDR3 covers 16 residues. Unmatched junction bases numbered 5, after V lost 0 bases and J lost 3 bases. The CDR3 here is CASSQDRGGQTDTQYF. The DNA for the CDR3 is TGTGCCAGCAGCCAAGATCGGGGGGGGCAAACAGATACGCAGTATTTT.